This T cell receptor beta chain was sequenced in a study of radiation and T cells in renal cell carcinoma. General study findings and limits: Irradiated tumors had higher TCR clonality than control tumors. Compared with controls, irradiated tumors had more, larger dominant CDR3 motifs.

This clone came up a few times. The target antigen is unknown. The V gene's germline CDR1 is SGHDT and CDR2 YYEEEE. The junction had 6 bases not matched to a gene; V was cut back by 4 bases and J by 3 bases. The CDR3 has 16 amino acids. Generated by immunoSEQ multiplex PCR, the TCRdb table keeps only in-frame clones and is missing some. Among 9,000 or so clones listed, 55% to 70% were seen once. Regarding treatment: treatment-naive control, cytoreductive nephrectomy. The receptor's source is a man aged 55 to 70 with renal cell carcinoma. This sample comprised tumor tissue, obtained from a patient whose treatment was nephrectomy without radiotherapy. The rearrangement joins TRBV5-6 to TRBJ2-5, with TRBD2 identical over 13 bases. The CDR3 DNA reads TGTGCCAGCAGCCAAGGACTAGCGGGAGTAGAAGAGACCCAGTACTTC. Amino acid sequence: CASSQGLAGVEETQYF.